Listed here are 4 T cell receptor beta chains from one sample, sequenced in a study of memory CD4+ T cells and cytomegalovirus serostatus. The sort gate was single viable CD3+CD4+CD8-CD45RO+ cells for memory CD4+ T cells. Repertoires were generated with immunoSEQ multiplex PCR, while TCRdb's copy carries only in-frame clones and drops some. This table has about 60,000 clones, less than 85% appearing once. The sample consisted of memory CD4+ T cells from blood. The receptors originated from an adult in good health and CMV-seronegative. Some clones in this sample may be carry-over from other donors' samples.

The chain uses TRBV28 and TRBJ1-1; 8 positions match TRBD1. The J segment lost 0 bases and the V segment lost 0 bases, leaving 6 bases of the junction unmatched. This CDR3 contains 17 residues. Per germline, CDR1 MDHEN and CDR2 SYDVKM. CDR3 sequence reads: CASSLWWTGTMNTEAFF. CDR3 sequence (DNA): TGTGCCAGCAGTTTATGGTGGACAGGGACCATGAACACTGAAGCTTTCTTT.

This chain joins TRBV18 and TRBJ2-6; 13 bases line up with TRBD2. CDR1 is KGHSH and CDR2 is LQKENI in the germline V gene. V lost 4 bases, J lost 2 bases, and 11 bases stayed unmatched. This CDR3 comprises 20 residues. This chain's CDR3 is CASSHGLAGVPLAGANVLTF. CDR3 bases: TGTGCCAGCTCACACGGACTAGCGGGAGTTCCCCTCGCTGGGGCCAACGTCCTGACTTTC.

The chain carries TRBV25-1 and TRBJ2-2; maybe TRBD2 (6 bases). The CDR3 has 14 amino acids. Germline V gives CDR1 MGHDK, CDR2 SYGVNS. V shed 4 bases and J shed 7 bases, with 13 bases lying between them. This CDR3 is CASSVVGRDGELFF. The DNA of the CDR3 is TGTGCCAGCAGTGTAGTAGGGCGGGACGGGGAGCTGTTTTTT.

The CDR3, as DNA: TGTGCCAGCAGCTTAGGACTAGCGGGAACAGAGACCCAGTACTTC. Translating it yields CASSLGLAGTETQYF. The gene calls are TRBV7-2 and TRBJ2-5; 11 positions match TRBD2. The germline V gene has CDR1 SGHTA and CDR2 FQGNSA. With 1 base clipped from V and 4 bases from J, the junction kept 2 bases outside the gene matches. The CDR3 consists of 15 residues.